Below, 29 T cell receptor beta chains from the same sample are listed, as sequenced in a study of OX40 agonist ivuxolimab in advanced cancers. Libraries were built with the immunoSEQ multiplex PCR assay. Here the immuneACCESS table is served through TCRdb, limited to in-frame sequences with V and J called. Missing clones are a known gap in these copies; in checked studies unresolved V genes cover under half, and the rest lacks a known reason. Present in this sample are approximately 70,000 clones, around 86% of which were seen just once. 8% to 10% of the sample comes from the top ten. The sequenced sample was CD4+ or CD8+ T cells sorted from blood, obtained in a trial of the OX40 agonist ivuxolimab. The receptors derive from an adult with an advanced solid tumor such as melanoma, head and neck, liver or kidney cancer.

The chain couples TRBV6-5 to TRBJ1-1; the D gene is possibly TRBD1 (6 bases). The CDR3 totals 14 residues. Trimming removed 6 bases from V and 5 bases from J, with 16 bases in between. CDR1 and CDR2 from the germline V gene are MNHEY and SVGAGI. This CDR3 is CASRARTEGTEAFF. The CDR3 DNA reads as TGTGCCAGCAGGGCTAGGACAGAAGGTACTGAAGCTTTCTTT.

The gene calls are TRBV5-6 and TRBJ2-3; 9 bases line up with TRBD2. The CDR3 sequence is 13 residues long. V gave up 5 bases and J gave up 6 bases; unmatched junction bases: 4. Looked up from germline, CDR1 is SGHDT and CDR2 is YYEEEE. The CDR3 loop is CASRREGRDTQYF. The CDR3 DNA is TGTGCCAGCAGGCGGGAGGGGCGGGATACGCAGTATTTT.

The chain combines TRBV30 with TRBJ1-4, with 9 nucleotides matching TRBD1. After removal of 4 bases from V and 7 bases from J, the junction contained 10 bases not matched to a gene. From germline, CDR1 is GTSNPN and CDR2 SVGIG (reference sequence). CDR3 size: 15 residues. CDR3 region: CAWTTGTGFGEKLFF. The CDR3 bases are TGTGCCTGGACCACCGGGACAGGGTTCGGTGAAAAACTGTTTTTT.

This rearrangement joins TRBV7-3 to TRBJ2-1; D is perhaps TRBD1 (6 bases). CDR1 and CDR2 (germline): SGHTA, FQGTGA. CDR3 size: 15 residues. Trimming cost V 2 bases and J 8 bases, with 16 bases left between them. CDR3 protein: CASSLQGPPSDEQFF. CDR3 DNA sequence: TGTGCCAGCAGCTTACAGGGGCCCCCTTCGGATGAGCAGTTCTTC.

This clone was seen a handful of times. The gene calls are TRBV7-2 and TRBJ1-6; 9 bases align to TRBD1. V dropped 8 bases and J dropped 9; count of bases not matched to a gene: 11. The CDR3 has 15 amino acids. The germline CDR1 and CDR2 sequences are SGHTA and FQGNSA. CDR3 nucleotides: TGTGCCAGCGGAACCATGGACAGGGGTGGTTCACCCCTCCACTTT. It specifies CASGTMDRGGSPLHF.

The chain employs TRBV7-2 and TRBJ2-3; 13 positions match TRBD2. This CDR3 region has 17 residues. The germline CDR1 and CDR2 sequences are SGHTA and FQGNSA. V was pared by 4 bases and J by 1 base, with 5 bases of the junction left unmatched. The CDR3 reads CASSSGTSGARTDTQYF. The DNA of the CDR3 is TGTGCCAGCAGCTCCGGGACTAGCGGGGCCCGCACAGATACGCAGTATTTT.

The V gene is TRBV27, the J gene TRBJ1-5; 7 bases map to TRBD1. The CDR3 is made up of 15 amino acids. Per germline, CDR1 MNHEY and CDR2 SMNVEV (reference sequence). The junction had 6 bases not matched to a gene; V was cut back by 3 bases and J by 4 bases. The CDR3 is CASSFRDRPNQPQHF. The CDR3 DNA is TGTGCCAGCAGTTTCCGGGACAGACCAAATCAGCCCCAGCATTTT.

V gene TRBV4-1 combines with J gene TRBJ2-5; maybe TRBD2 (6 bases). Germline V gene lookup returns CDR1 MGHRA and CDR2 YSYEKL. The CDR3 spans 14 residues. Between the trimmed V and J ends, which lost 4 bases and 5 bases, there was a span of 14 bases. The CDR3 coding sequence is TGCGCCAGCAGCCCCCAAGCGGGCGGCGAGACCCAGTACTTC. Protein: CASSPQAGGETQYF.

The rearrangement uses TRBV7-9 and TRBJ1-1; no reliable D call. V dropped 2 bases and J dropped 6 bases, with 10 bases sitting between them. The CDR3 covers 13 residues. The V gene's germline CDR1 is SEHNR and CDR2 FQNEAQ (reference sequence). CDR3 DNA sequence: TGTGCCAGCAGCTTAAGTGGGCGTCCTGAAGCTTTCTTT. Translated: CASSLSGRPEAFF.

This chain joins TRBV5-6 and TRBJ1-4, with 7 bases fitting TRBD1. In germline, CDR1 is SGHDT, CDR2 YYEEEE. The CDR3 covers 14 residues. The CDR3 sequence is CASTGDGRREKLFF. The CDR3 DNA follows: TGTGCAAGTACAGGGGATGGACGGCGGGAAAAACTGTTTTTT.

The chain joins TRBV7-2 to TRBJ1-5; TRBD1 might be the D (5 bases). Trimming cost V 5 bases and J 4 bases, with 15 bases left between them. The CDR3 totals 15 residues. Germline CDR1 is SGHTA and CDR2 is FQGNSA. The CDR3 DNA reads TGTGCCAGCAGCCCCGGGACCGAAGGGAATCAGCCCCAGCATTTT. Its protein is CASSPGTEGNQPQHF.

V usage is TRBV29-1 and J usage is TRBJ2-3; TRBD2 might be the D (7 bases). With 7 bases removed from V and 4 bases from J, the gap between germline ends came to 21 bases. The CDR3 length is 15 residues. Germline V gene lookup returns CDR1 SQVTM and CDR2 ANQGSEA. The CDR3 spells CSANAGGPLPDTQYF. As DNA, the CDR3 is TGCAGCGCCAACGCCGGGGGGCCCTTGCCAGATACGCAGTATTTT.

The chain carries TRBV7-6 and TRBJ2-1, with D possibly TRBD2 on 5 matching bases. The CDR3 has 15 amino acids. Trimming took off 2 bases at V and 2 bases at J, with 10 bases between the two ends. Germline CDR1 reads SGHVS; CDR2 reads FNYEAQ. This CDR3 reads CASSLMAGPYNEQFF. Written as DNA, the CDR3 is TGTGCCAGCAGCTTAATGGCGGGTCCCTACAATGAGCAGTTCTTC.

V and J are TRBV11-2 and TRBJ1-3, with D unresolved. From germline, CDR1 is SGHAT and CDR2 FQNNGV. Trimming shortened V by 7 bases and J by 3 bases, and 10 bases separated the two germline ends. The CDR3 extends over 13 amino acids. The CDR3 region has the DNA TGTGCCAGCAACCTCCGAGGTGGAAACACCATATATTTT. It yields the protein CASNLRGGNTIYF.

This chain connects TRBV7-3 to TRBJ2-3; D is undetermined. V lost 10 bases and J lost 4, with 18 bases in between. Germline V gene lookup returns CDR1 SGHTA and CDR2 FQGTGA. CDR3 length: 14 residues. The CDR3: CATKPGQASDTQYF. In DNA form, the CDR3 reads TGTGCCACCAAGCCTGGGCAGGCATCAGATACGCAGTATTTT. Filled out from reference TRBV7-3 and TRBJ2-3, the complete variable domain reads GAGVSQTPSNKVTEKGKYVELRCDPISGHTALYWYRQSLGQGPEFLIYFQGTGAADDSGLPNDRFFAVRPEGSVSTLKIQRTERGDSAVYLCATKPGQASDTQYFGPGTRLTVL.

The genes are TRBV18 and TRBJ1-2; possibly TRBD1 for D (5 bases). Germline CDR1 reads KGHSH; CDR2 reads LQKENI. This CDR3 has 16 residues. V gave up 2 bases and J gave up 4 bases, with 17 bases separating them. CDR3 in amino acids: CASSPFGQSNPYGYTF. DNA of the CDR3: TGTGCCAGCTCACCATTTGGACAAAGCAATCCCTATGGCTACACCTTC.

This chain connects TRBV6-1 to TRBJ2-1; no firm D call. Germline V gene sequence: CDR1 MNHNS, CDR2 SASEGT. This CDR3 is 13 amino acids long. The V end was cut by 7 bases, the J end by 3 bases, with 10 bases between. The CDR3 here is CASNADNYNEQFF. The CDR3 nucleotides are TGTGCCAGCAACGCCGACAACTACAATGAGCAGTTCTTC.

The chain has TRBV5-4 and TRBJ1-2; D may be TRBD1 (5 bases). The CDR3 totals 14 residues. The germline gives CDR1 SGHNT, CDR2 YYREEE (reference sequence). Trimming left V 2 bases short and J 2 bases short, with 10 bases between. The CDR3 loop reads CASSFGQGNYGYTF. The CDR3 region has the DNA TGTGCCAGCAGCTTTGGGCAGGGCAACTATGGCTACACCTTC.

This clone was found a few times. J is TRBJ1-3 and V is TRBV9; D gene uncertain. The V end lost 0 bases, the J end lost 1 base, and 5 bases lay between the germline ends. The CDR3 totals 14 residues. Germline V gene sequence: CDR1 SGDLS, CDR2 YYNGEE. CDR3 region: CASSVEPSGNTIYF. The CDR3 DNA sequence: TGTGCCAGCAGCGTAGAACCATCTGGAAACACCATATATTTT.

The gene calls are TRBV5-6 and TRBJ1-3, with D uncertain. Germline CDR1 is SGHDT and CDR2 is YYEEEE. The ends were cut back, 4 bases at V and 8 bases at J, with 13 bases in the middle. The CDR3 sequence is 13 residues long. CDR3 amino acids: CASSRLSSDTIYF. The CDR3 region has the DNA TGTGCCAGCAGCCGCCTTAGTTCGGACACCATATATTTT.

The chain joins TRBV5-1 to TRBJ1-2, with D uncertain. Trimming pared 1 base from V and 2 bases from J, leaving 6 bases between. Germline values: CDR1 SGHRS, CDR2 YFSETQ. The CDR3 covers 13 residues. The CDR3 sequence is CASSLSPNYGYTF. The CDR3 coding sequence is TGCGCCAGCAGCTTGTCACCGAACTATGGCTACACCTTC.

The gene calls are TRBV7-9 and TRBJ2-1, with D perhaps given as TRBD1 or TRBD2 (5 bases each). In germline, CDR1 is SEHNR, CDR2 FQNEAQ (reference sequence). Trimming left V 2 bases short and J 4 bases short, with 12 bases between. This CDR3 region has 15 residues. The CDR3 DNA reads TGTGCCAGCAGCTTACCGGGACCCACTTACAATGAGCAGTTCTTC. It specifies CASSLPGPTYNEQFF.

The V call is TRBV4-1, the J call TRBJ2-7, with 13 nucleotides matching TRBD2. Germline CDR1 is MGHRA and CDR2 is YSYEKL. The CDR3 consists of 16 residues. Losses at the gene ends were 2 bases for V and 2 bases for J; bases not matched to a gene: 3. This CDR3 is CASSQRGLAGTYEQYF. The CDR3 bases are TGCGCCAGCAGCCAAAGGGGACTAGCGGGGACCTACGAGCAGTACTTC.

The V and J genes are TRBV7-2 and TRBJ1-3; perhaps TRBD1 as D (5 bases). Between the trimmed V and J ends, which lost 1 base and 4 bases, there was a span of 11 bases. The CDR3 extends over 15 amino acids. Germline V gives CDR1 SGHTA, CDR2 FQGNSA. CDR3 loop: CASSLEGPGGNTIYF. The CDR3 DNA reads TGTGCCAGCAGCTTAGAAGGCCCAGGGGGAAACACCATATATTTT.

This clone was seen a single time. The chain couples TRBV7-8 to TRBJ1-5; D gene unclear. Germline CDR1 is SGHVS and CDR2 is FQNEAQ. Trimming pared 1 base from V and 2 bases from J, leaving 6 bases between. The CDR3 is 14 residues long. CDR3: CASSLEGGNQPQHF. For the CDR3, the DNA is TGTGCCAGCAGCTTAGAGGGTGGCAATCAGCCCCAGCATTTT.

V and J are TRBV6-1 and TRBJ2-7; D not resolved. Trimming took 6 bases from V and 3 from J, leaving 6 bases between them. The CDR3 totals 11 residues. CDR1 MNHNS and CDR2 SASEGT come from the germline V gene. CDR3 amino acids: CASRERYEQYF. As DNA, the CDR3 is TGTGCCAGCAGGGAGCGCTACGAGCAGTACTTC.

The V gene is TRBV19, the J gene TRBJ2-7; tentative D call: TRBD1 (6 bases). Per germline, CDR1 LNHDA and CDR2 SQIVND (reference sequence). V lost 3 bases and J 0 bases, leaving 9 bases between the germline ends. This CDR3 contains 14 residues. The CDR3 DNA reads as TGTGCCAGTAGTATTGGACAGCACTCCTACGAGCAGTACTTC. Translated: CASSIGQHSYEQYF.

V and J are TRBV5-4 and TRBJ1-6, with a tentative D call TRBD1 (5 bases). With 1 base removed from V and 0 bases from J, the gap between germline ends came to 17 bases. The CDR3 length is 19 residues. CDR1 is SGHNT, CDR2 YYREEE, per germline (reference sequence). The CDR3 here is CASSLRGRGSSSYNSPLHF. The DNA for the CDR3 is TGTGCCAGCAGCTTGAGGGGAAGGGGATCGAGCTCCTATAATTCACCCCTCCACTTT.

The CDR3 here is CASSPGQGANQPQHF. CDR3 in DNA: TGTGCCAGTAGCCCGGGACAGGGGGCGAATCAGCCCCAGCATTTT. The chain recombines TRBV19 with TRBJ1-5; 12 bases align to TRBD1. The germline V gene has CDR1 LNHDA and CDR2 SQIVND (reference sequence). The CDR3 sequence is 15 residues long. J lost 4 bases, V lost 6 bases, and 4 bases had no gene match.